This T cell receptor beta chain was identified in a study of CD4 T cells in relation to SARS-CoV-2 and coronaviruses. Study results and caveats: No crossreactivity against non-spike viral proteins was tested here.

On this clone: Its antigen remains unknown.

TCRdb's copy holds only in-frame clones and misses some; the assay was immunoSEQ multiplex PCR. Of under 20,000 clones in the sample, about 70% were seen once. V lost 4 bases, J lost 5 bases, and 7 bases stayed unmatched. The CDR3 spans 16 residues. Per germline, CDR1 LGHNA and CDR2 YNFKEQ. Unexposed donor CD4+ T cells date from 2011-2018, before the COVID-19 pandemic. Isolation of CD4+ T cells took place after approximately 10 days in culture. What was sequenced was CD4+ T cells from PBMCs, cultured in vitro. This TCR came from a human donor in good health. The gene calls are TRBV4-2 and TRBJ2-5; the match to TRBD2 covers 13 bases. The CDR3 DNA reads TGTGCCAGCAGCCTTGGACTAGCGGGAGATCGGGAGACCCAGTACTTC. Residues: CASSLGLAGDRETQYF.